This T cell receptor beta chain was recovered during a study of OX40 agonist ivuxolimab in advanced cancers. Only in-frame clones appear in the TCRdb table, and some are missing; sequencing was by immunoSEQ multiplex PCR. The table lists 82,000 or so clones, 75% to 90% of them singletons, with approximately 2.3% in the top ten. V was pared by 2 bases and J by 4 bases, with 8 bases between. This CDR3 contains 14 residues. Germline lookup yields CDR1 MNHEY and CDR2 SVGAGI. The receptor was isolated from an adult with an advanced solid tumor such as melanoma, head and neck, liver or kidney cancer. Sequencing was performed on CD4+ or CD8+ T cells sorted from blood, taken in a trial of the OX40 agonist ivuxolimab. This chain connects TRBV6-5 to TRBJ1-4, with D maybe TRBD1 (6 bases). The CDR3, as DNA: TGTGCCAGCAGTTACGGACAGCATAATGAAAAACTGTTTTTT. Its protein is CASSYGQHNEKLFF.